The 8 T cell receptor beta chains presented below share a single source sample, sequenced in a study of Ad26.COV2.S vaccination and SARS-CoV-2 variants. The treatment: about 20 received Ad26.COV2.S at low or high dose, single or two shots; roughly five received placebo; per-sample allocation not given. Vaccine and placebo recipients were sampled on day 63 after the first injection. Clones were read by immunoSEQ multiplex PCR, and TCRdb kept only the in-frame ones, dropping some. The sample gives about 480,000 clones, 87% of which show up once; about 13% is in the top ten. The sample consisted of peripheral blood, taken in a trial of Ad26.COV2.S vaccine versus placebo. These receptors all stem from a person aged 18-60 years who received the Ad26.COV2.S COVID-19 vaccine or a placebo.

CDR3 in amino acids: CASSPPTGEEKLFF. The CDR3 DNA follows: TGTGCCAGCTCACCACCGACAGGGGAAGAAAAACTGTTTTTT. The gene calls are TRBV18 and TRBJ1-4; 8 nucleotides align to TRBD1. J was trimmed by 8 bases and V by 0 bases; bases with no gene match: 2. CDR1 is KGHSH, CDR2 LQKENI, per germline. The CDR3 runs to 14 residues. The full variable domain, in which reference TRBV18 and TRBJ1-4 provide the parts outside the CDR3, is NAGVMQNPRHLVRRRGQEARLRCSPMKGHSHVYWYRQLPEEGLKFMVYLQKENIIDESGMPKERFSAEFPKEGPSILRIQQVVRGDSAAYFCASSPPTGEEKLFFGSGTQLSVL.

The chain couples TRBV28 to TRBJ1-2; 7 nucleotides agree with TRBD1. V shed 6 bases and J 1 base; nucleotides not matched to a gene: 5. This CDR3 is 14 amino acids long. Germline V gives CDR1 MDHEN, CDR2 SYDVKM. The CDR3 sequence: CASSRDRINYGYTF. CDR3 bases: TGTGCCAGCAGCCGGGACAGAATTAACTATGGCTACACCTTC.

This chain joins TRBV2 and TRBJ2-3; D uncertain. Germline CDR1 SNHLY, CDR2 FYNNEI. V lost 5 bases and J 2 bases, leaving 20 bases between the germline ends. The length of the CDR3 is 17 residues. The CDR3 sequence is CASSKISSPLNTDTQYF. The DNA for the CDR3 is TGTGCCAGCAGTAAAATTAGCAGCCCCCTAAACACAGATACGCAGTATTTT.

V and J are TRBV28 and TRBJ1-6, with D unclear. Trimming stripped 8 bases from V and 0 bases from J, with 8 bases between. The germline gives CDR1 MDHEN, CDR2 SYDVKM. CDR3 length: 14 amino acids. Here the CDR3 reads CASSASSYNSPLHF. Written as DNA, the CDR3 is TGTGCCAGCTCAGCGAGCTCCTATAATTCACCCCTCCACTTT.

The V call is TRBV15, the J call TRBJ2-5; no reliable D call. V shed 4 bases and J shed 5 bases, with 8 bases lying between them. This CDR3 spans 12 amino acids. Germline V lookup: CDR1 LNHNV, CDR2 YYDKDF (reference sequence). CDR3 sequence: CATSTERETQYF. CDR3 bases: TGTGCCACCAGCACAGAAAGGGAGACCCAGTACTTC. Full variable domain (remainder filled in from reference TRBV15 and TRBJ2-5): DAMVIQNPRYQVTQFGKPVTLSCSQTLNHNVMYWYQQKSSQAPKLLFHYYDKDFNNEADTPDNFQSRRPNTSFCFLDIRSPGLGDTAMYLCATSTERETQYFGPGTRLLVL.

The chain couples TRBV4-1 to TRBJ2-3; possibly TRBD1 or TRBD2 for D (6 bases each). This CDR3 is 15 amino acids long. Germline CDR1 is MGHRA and CDR2 is YSYEKL. V was shortened by 0 bases and J by 5 bases, with 12 bases between the two germline ends. The CDR3, as DNA: TGCGCCAGCAGCCAAGAGCCGGGGGCCGGAGATACGCAGTATTTT. Its protein product is CASSQEPGAGDTQYF.

This chain connects TRBV7-9 to TRBJ1-3, with D unclear. CDR3 length: 14 amino acids. The V end lost 3 bases, the J end lost 1 base, and 7 bases lay between the germline ends. CDR1 and CDR2 from the germline V gene are SEHNR and FQNEAQ (reference sequence). This CDR3 reads CASSFSLSGNTIYF. In nucleotides, the CDR3 is TGTGCCAGCAGCTTTTCCCTATCTGGAAACACCATATATTTT.

In DNA, the CDR3 is TGTGCCAGCAGCACCGGGGACAGGTATGGCTACACCTTC. Amino acid sequence: CASSTGDRYGYTF. This chain uses TRBV21-1 with TRBJ1-2; no DNA check was done on the table's D call, TRBD1. TRBV21-1 is an annotated pseudogene. This CDR3 has 13 amino acids.